The rows below give T cell receptor beta chains drawn from one sample of a study of blood T cell repertoires in COVID-19. Data came from immunoSEQ multiplex PCR; TCRdb stores just in-frame clones and leaves some out. The repertoire holds over 140,000 clones, with less than 80% as singletons. Specimen: peripheral blood. These receptors were collected from a woman aged 80 or over with active or convalescent COVID-19. Each CDR3 is given with its conserved first and last residue. A D gene is named only where the DNA matches it firmly. Not every row has a clone size; where given, it reads once, few, many or a size class.

V	J	D	size	DNA	CDR3
TRBV9	TRBJ2-3	TRBD2	-	TGTGCCAGCAGCGTAGCCCAGCGGGGGGGCGGAGGAGGAGCAGATACGCAGTATTTT	CASSVAQRGGGGGADTQYF
TRBV5-4	TRBJ2-5	TRBD1	-	TGTGCCAGCAACAAACAGGGGGCGGGGGAGACCCAGTACTTC	CASNKQGAGETQYF
TRBV28	TRBJ2-7	-	-	TGTGCCAGCAGTTTTTTACGGGGTGACGAGCAGTACTTC	CASSFLRGDEQYF
TRBV12-5	TRBJ1-1	-	many	TGTGCTAGTGGTTTGGTACGCGGGGGGAACACTGAAGCTTTCTTT	CASGLVRGGNTEAFF
TRBV5-1	TRBJ1-4	TRBD1	few	TGCGCCAGCAGCTTGGCCGGGACAGCTGGAGGTAATGAAAAACTGTTTTTT	CASSLAGTAGGNEKLFF
TRBV3-1/TRBV3-2	TRBJ1-2	-	-	TGTGCCAGCAGCCAAGGGACGGGGTATGGCTACACCTTC	CASSQGTGYGYTF
TRBV5-1	TRBJ1-3	-	-	TGCGCCAGCAGCAGGGACGGGAGCTCTGGAAACACCATATATTTT	CASSRDGSSGNTIYF
TRBV5-1	TRBJ1-6	-	-	TGCGCCAGCAGCTTGGGTCAGGGCTCCTATAATTCACCCCTCCACTTT	CASSLGQGSYNSPLHF
TRBV7-2	TRBJ1-6	TRBD1	-	TGTGCCAGCAGCTGGACCTCGACAGGGGGAAATTCACCCCTCCACTTT	CASSWTSTGGNSPLHF
TRBV2	TRBJ1-2	TRBD1	-	TGTGCCAGCAGCAAGACAGGGAACTATGGCTACACCTTC	CASSKTGNYGYTF
TRBV18	TRBJ1-1	-	-	TGTGCCAGCTCACCCGGGGGGGAATCCACTGAAGCTTTCTTT	CASSPGGESTEAFF
TRBV4-3	TRBJ1-1	TRBD1	-	TGCGCCAGCAGCCTTTGGACAGGGGGCGGCACTGAAGCTTTCTTT	CASSLWTGGGTEAFF
TRBV4-1	TRBJ1-2	-	-	TGCGCCAGCAGCCAAGGAAGGGGCTTGAACAACTATGGCTACACCTTC	CASSQGRGLNNYGYTF
TRBV7-8	TRBJ1-6	TRBD1	-	TGTGCCAGCAGCTCGGACAGGGCGAATTCACCCCTCCACTTT	CASSSDRANSPLHF
TRBV14	TRBJ1-1	-	-	TGTGCCAGCAGCAACCGACCCGGGAGCTGGACTGAAGCTTTCTTT	CASSNRPGSWTEAFF
TRBV30	TRBJ1-6	-	-	TGTGCCTGGAGTTCGCCCGGGATTGGGAATTCACCCCTCCACTTT	CAWSSPGIGNSPLHF
TRBV28	TRBJ1-4	TRBD1	-	TGTGCCAGCAGGTCCGGGACAGGATGGGAAAAACTGTTTTTT	CASRSGTGWEKLFF
TRBV19	TRBJ1-1	-	-	TGTGCCAGTAGTTTACGGGGGATGAACACTGAAGCTTTCTTT	CASSLRGMNTEAFF
TRBV6-5	TRBJ2-3	TRBD2	-	TGTGCCAGCACCATAAGCGGGGGGGCCCGGGATACGCAGTATTTT	CASTISGGARDTQYF
TRBV7-2	TRBJ2-7	-	-	TGTGCCAGCAGCTTAGGCTTCGGGGGACCCTACGAGCAGTACTTC	CASSLGFGGPYEQYF
TRBV10-3	TRBJ1-1	-	-	TGTGCCATCAGCTTGACAGCGATGAACACTGAAGCTTTCTTT	CAISLTAMNTEAFF
TRBV6-1	TRBJ2-7	TRBD1	-	TGTGCCAGCAGTGACGGGGACAGGCCTAGAAGATACGAGCAGTACTTC	CASSDGDRPRRYEQYF
TRBV21-1	TRBJ2-5	-	-	TGTGCCAGCAGCAAAGTACTAGCAGGAGAGACCCAGTACTTC	CASSKVLAGETQYF
TRBV5-4	TRBJ1-1	-	few	TGTGCCAGCAGCTCCCCGAGCGGAGGTTTCACTGAAGCTTTCTTT	CASSSPSGGFTEAFF
TRBV19	TRBJ1-2	TRBD1	-	TGTGCCAGCCAAGACAGGGACACATATGGCTACACCTTC	CASQDRDTYGYTF
TRBV9	TRBJ2-7	-	-	TGTGCCAGCAGCGTAGACCCCCACCGGGCGGGGAGCTCCTACGAGCAGTACTTC	CASSVDPHRAGSSYEQYF
TRBV2	TRBJ1-1	-	-	TGTGCCAGCAGTGCTATAAACACTGAAGCTTTCTTT	CASSAINTEAFF
TRBV4-3	TRBJ2-3	TRBD2	-	TGCGCCAGCAGCCAACGACCGCGGGGGGACACAGATACGCAGTATTTT	CASSQRPRGDTDTQYF
TRBV12-2	TRBJ1-6	-	-	TGTGCAAGTCCCCAATCACCGGGACAGGGGGCTCGGAATTCACCCCTCCACTTT	CASPQSPGQGARNSPLHF
TRBV19	TRBJ2-7	-	-	TGTGCCAGTAGTATAGAAGTTACAGGGCTCTACGAGCAGTACTTC	CASSIEVTGLYEQYF
TRBV12-3/TRBV12-4	TRBJ1-1	-	-	TGTGCCAGCAGGTTTGGAGAGGTGACTGAAGCTTTCTTT	CASRFGEVTEAFF
TRBV5-5	TRBJ1-1	-	few	TGTGCCAGCAGCTTGGCAGGGGTGGGCACTGAAGCTTTCTTT	CASSLAGVGTEAFF
TRBV21-1	TRBJ2-5	-	-	TGTGCCAGCAGCCGTACAGGGAATTCGGAGACCCAGTACTTC	CASSRTGNSETQYF
TRBV6-6	TRBJ2-2	-	-	TGTGCCAGCAGTTACCGTGGGGGGGCGCAAGGCGGGGAGCTGTTTTTT	CASSYRGGAQGGELFF
TRBV2	TRBJ2-7	-	-	TGTGCCAGCGATCCACGTCTGTGGGAGAGCTCCTACGAGCAGTACTTC	CASDPRLWESSYEQYF
TRBV6-1	TRBJ1-4	-	few	TGTGCCAGCAGTGAACTGGGGGCGCGGGAAAAACTGTTTTTT	CASSELGAREKLFF
TRBV4-2	TRBJ2-1	TRBD2	once	TGTGCCAGCAGCCAAGACGGGGGGGCGAACAATGAGCAGTTCTTC	CASSQDGGANNEQFF
TRBV7-4	TRBJ1-2	-	-	TGTGCCAGCAGCTTATTCACAGTTTCATATGGCTACACCTTC	CASSLFTVSYGYTF
TRBV7-2	TRBJ1-3	TRBD1	-	TGTGCCAGCAGTCGACAGGGAGCAGCTGGAAACACCATATATTTT	CASSRQGAAGNTIYF
TRBV27	TRBJ2-2	-	-	TGTGCCAGCAGTTTATCTGGGGGACTTACGCCAGGGGAGCTGTTTTTT	CASSLSGGLTPGELFF
TRBV30	TRBJ2-1	TRBD1	-	TGTGCCTGGAGGGACAGGGCTGGTCTTAATGAGCAGTTCTTC	CAWRDRAGLNEQFF
TRBV12-1	TRBJ1-2	-	-	TGTGCCAGCAGCTTTGCGCAAACGGGCAGGGTTAATGGCTACACCTTC	CASSFAQTGRVNGYTF
TRBV30	TRBJ1-2	-	-	TGTGCCTGGAGCGAAGGACAGTCTTTCCATGGCTACACCTTC	CAWSEGQSFHGYTF
TRBV6-2/TRBV6-3	TRBJ1-3	-	-	TGTGCCAGCAGTTACTCCGGGCTTAGGGGTAACACCATATATTTT	CASSYSGLRGNTIYF
TRBV10-1	TRBJ2-7	TRBD2	-	TGCGCCAGCAGTGAGTCGACGTCTAGCGGCGAGCAGTACTTC	CASSESTSSGEQYF
TRBV4-1	TRBJ1-1	-	-	TGCGCCAGCAGCCAAGAAGGGAGGGGCACTGAAGCTTTCTTT	CASSQEGRGTEAFF
TRBV2	TRBJ2-7	-	-	TGTGCCGGCCTCAGGGGACCCTACGAGCAGTACTTC	CAGLRGPYEQYF
TRBV4-2	TRBJ1-1	-	-	TGTGCCAGCAGCCAGACGACAGGCAAAAACACTGAAGCTTTCTTT	CASSQTTGKNTEAFF
TRBV7-9	TRBJ2-5	TRBD2	-	TGTGCCAGCAGGACTAGCGGGGCCATGGGAGAGACCCAGTACTTC	CASRTSGAMGETQYF
TRBV4-2	TRBJ2-7	-	-	TGTGCCAGCAGCCAAGAGGGAAGGGGGGGTGAGCAGTACTTC	CASSQEGRGGEQYF
TRBV5-1	TRBJ2-5	-	-	TGCGCCAGCAGAGAGCCGGGACTCAAAGAGACCCAGTACTTC	CASREPGLKETQYF
TRBV5-6	TRBJ1-1	-	-	TGTGCCAGCAGGGACGGGAGCCAACCCCCTAACACTGAAGCTTTCTTT	CASRDGSQPPNTEAFF
TRBV2	TRBJ2-5	-	-	TGTGCCAGCAGTGATCAGGGCAGTCTGCGAGAGACCCAGTACTTC	CASSDQGSLRETQYF
TRBV6-5	TRBJ2-7	-	-	TGTGCCACCGACCCGTCGGGGGTCGAGCAGTACTTC	CATDPSGVEQYF